Included here is one TCR beta chain sequence, with context. The antigen remains undetermined. The data were taken from a study of glioma-infiltrating T cells after dendritic cell vaccination. About the research overall: Dendritic cell vaccination trial patients had either newly diagnosed or recurrent glioblastoma.

Primers: 60 V beta forward and 13 J beta reverse. The repertoire was sequenced with immunoSEQ multiplex PCR; TCRdb's copy has only in-frame clones and lacks some. This table holds 25,000 to 35,000 clones, around nine tenths found once. Notes on the study in general: Higher pretreatment TIL content predicted longer progression-free time and survival.

Germline V gene lookup returns CDR1 MDHEN and CDR2 SYDVKM. The CDR3 is 14 amino acids. V lost 4 bases and J lost 11, with 15 bases in between. Specimen: blood, collected before dendritic cell vaccination. The V gene is TRBV28, the J gene TRBJ1-6; perhaps TRBD1 as D (5 bases). The source of this sequence is a human donor with glioblastoma. The CDR3 coding sequence is TGTGCCAGCAGTTCCCTGGGAGGGGCCGCACCCCTCCACTTT. Its protein is CASSSLGGAAPLHF.